Listed here are 30 T cell receptor beta chains from one sample, sequenced in a study of T cell repertoires in cytomegalovirus infection (dated by TCRdb to about 2019). Sequencing relied on an Illumina HiSeq 1500. The public reads were quality trimmed at Q25 with fastp and then assembled into clones with MiXCR by TCRdb, keeping productive beta chains. Rows with one shared CDR3 protein collapse into an entry with the most common genes and DNA. Within this sample are more than 55,000 distinct CDR3 sequences, with roughly 22% of them counted one time only. Roughly 63% of the sample is taken by the ten largest. For these receptors, no antigen is known. The intended sense of this specimen's treatment or condition label: in vitro stimulation with specific CMV peptide epitopes to enrich CMV-specific T cells. This material consisted of CD8+ T cells from cultured PBMCs, taken from culture after CMV antigen stimulation. These receptors originate from a human donor in good health (CMV status not recorded). Some clones in this sample may be carry-over from other donors' samples.

The chain is built from TRBV7-9 and TRBJ1-2, with D maybe TRBD1 (5 bases). Germline V gene lookup returns CDR1 SEHNR and CDR2 FQNEAQ (reference sequence). The CDR3 has 15 residues. The V gene lost 5 bases and the J gene lost 4 bases, with 17 bases spanning the gap. CDR3 sequence: CASSPPFEGTYGYTF. The CDR3 bases are TGTGCCAGCAGCCCCCCCTTCGAGGGGACCTATGGCTACACCTTC.

In this sample, this clonotype turned up a few times. The chain joins TRBV6-2 or TRBV6-3 to TRBJ1-1; no definite D call. V was trimmed by 0 bases and J by 5 bases, leaving 7 bases between them. There are 13 residues in the CDR3. The germline V gene encodes CDR1 MNHEY and CDR2 SVGEGT. For the CDR3, the DNA is TGTGCCAGCAGTTACTCAGGGAGTACTGAAGCTTTCTTT. Translation gives CASSYSGSTEAFF.

V usage is TRBV4-3 and J usage is TRBJ2-2, with 8 bases identical to TRBD1. The CDR3 runs 14 residues. The ends lost 3 bases at V and 11 bases at J; junction bases unmatched: 8. The germline V gene encodes CDR1 LGHNA and CDR2 YSLEER. The CDR3 protein is CASSQNQGAPELFF. The CDR3 nucleotides are TGCGCCAGCAGCCAGAATCAGGGGGCCCCCGAGCTGTTTTTT.

CDR3 protein: CASSEGQGGFRGQYF. The CDR3 DNA sequence: TGTGCCAGCAGTGAGGGACAGGGTGGGTTCCGGGGGCAGTACTTC. The chain joins TRBV9 to TRBJ2-7; 9 nucleotides align to TRBD1. Trimming removed 5 bases from V and 9 bases from J; junction bases left unmatched: 15. The CDR3 totals 15 residues. Germline V gene sequence: CDR1 SGDLS, CDR2 YYNGEE.

This clonotype was counted between two and nine times. V gene TRBV19 combines with J gene TRBJ1-5, with TRBD1 identical over 7 bases. The CDR3 spans 15 residues. With V trimmed by 6 bases and J by 6 bases, 11 bases remained unmatched. CDR1 and CDR2 from the germline V gene are LNHDA and SQIVND (reference sequence). The CDR3 region has the DNA TGTGCCAGTAGCCCAGTAAGAGGGGGCGGTCAGCCCCAGCATTTT. Amino acid sequence: CASSPVRGGGQPQHF. Full variable domain (outside the CDR3, taken from reference TRBV19 and TRBJ1-5): DGGITQSPKYLFRKEGQNVTLSCEQNLNHDAMYWYRQDPGQGLRLIYYSQIVNDFQKGDIAEGYSVSREKKESFPLTVTSAQKNPTAFYLCASSPVRGGGQPQHFGDGTRLSIL.

This clonotype was recorded at least ten times. The chain recombines TRBV5-1 with TRBJ2-1, with 8 bases that match TRBD2. Germline V gene sequence: CDR1 SGHRS, CDR2 YFSETQ. The CDR3 has 15 amino acids. The V segment lost 6 bases and the J segment 4 bases; nucleotides outside the gene matches: 9. CDR3 sequence (DNA): TGCGCCAGCACCCTCTCGGGGGGGGGTTACAATGAGCAGTTCTTC. It yields the protein CASTLSGGGYNEQFF.

The chain has TRBV19 and TRBJ1-5, with D unclear. V lost 3 bases and J 7 bases, leaving 10 bases between the germline ends. The CDR3 is 13 amino acids. Germline CDR1 reads LNHDA; CDR2 reads SQIVND (reference sequence). CDR3 residues: CASSMEGAQPQHF. DNA for the CDR3: TGTGCCAGTAGTATGGAGGGAGCGCAGCCCCAGCATTTT.

This clonotype appeared a few times. The chain carries TRBV7-2 and TRBJ2-1; 14 nucleotides match TRBD2. The CDR3 extends over 16 amino acids. The V segment lost 1 base and the J segment 7 bases; nucleotides outside the gene matches: 3. Germline V CDR1 and CDR2: SGHTA, FQGNSA. The CDR3 sequence: CASSLGGLAGANEQFF. The CDR3 DNA is TGTGCCAGCAGCTTAGGGGGACTAGCGGGGGCGAATGAGCAGTTCTTC.

The chain carries TRBV12-3 or TRBV12-4 and TRBJ1-4; D unclear. V dropped 3 bases and J dropped 10 bases, with 6 bases sitting between them. CDR3 length: 11 residues. Written as DNA, the CDR3 is TGTGCCAGCAGTTTGGATGGAAAACTGTTTTTT. Amino acids: CASSLDGKLFF.

There are a few counts of this clonotype. The J gene is TRBJ1-4, the V gene TRBV20-1, with TRBD1 matching 9 bases. The CDR3 is 13 amino acids. Unmatched junction bases numbered 1, after V lost 3 bases and J lost 5 bases. The germline V gene encodes CDR1 DFQATT and CDR2 SNEGSKA (reference sequence). CDR3 amino acids: CSARDRGNEKLFF. In DNA form, the CDR3 reads TGCAGTGCTAGGGACAGGGGAAATGAAAAACTGTTTTTT.

The J gene is TRBJ1-6, the V gene TRBV12-3 or TRBV12-4; D is unresolved. The CDR3 is made up of 11 amino acids. Trimming left V 1 base short and J 11 bases short, with 3 bases between. In DNA, the CDR3 is TGTGCCAGCAGTTTAGTTCCACCCCTCCACTTT. Translation gives CASSLVPPLHF.

The V gene is TRBV11-2, the J gene TRBJ2-7; the D gene is possibly TRBD1 (6 bases). The CDR3 totals 12 residues. The V and J ends lost 4 bases and 5 bases respectively, with 9 bases between them. CDR1 and CDR2 (germline): SGHAT, FQNNGV. Here the CDR3 reads CASSSGANEQYF. The CDR3 DNA reads as TGTGCCAGCAGCTCAGGGGCTAACGAGCAGTACTTC.

This clonotype was counted between two and nine times. The V and J genes are TRBV7-8 and TRBJ2-7, with 9 bases lining up with TRBD1. Losses at the gene ends were 5 bases for V and 3 bases for J; bases not matched to a gene: 8. Germline V gene data show CDR1 as SGHVS and CDR2 as FQNEAQ. The CDR3 spans 15 residues. CDR3 protein: CASSDRDRAFYEQYF. CDR3 nucleotide sequence: TGTGCCAGCAGCGACCGGGACAGGGCATTCTACGAGCAGTACTTC.

In this sample, this clonotype turned up a few times. This chain joins TRBV5-6 and TRBJ2-4, with D maybe TRBD1 (5 bases). This CDR3 has 14 amino acids. From germline, CDR1 is SGHDT and CDR2 YYEEEE. V lost 2 bases and J 4 bases, leaving 10 bases between the germline ends. The CDR3 region is CASSFPGRKNIQYF. CDR3 bases: TGTGCCAGCAGCTTCCCAGGGCGTAAAAACATTCAGTACTTC.

The chain carries TRBV4-1 and TRBJ2-3; 12 bases line up with TRBD2. CDR1 is MGHRA and CDR2 is YSYEKL in the germline V gene. V lost 3 bases, J lost 0 bases, and 13 bases stayed unmatched. The CDR3 spans 20 residues. The CDR3 region has the DNA TGCGCCAGCAGCCAGGGGCCGCTAGCGGGGGGGGACGGTAGCACAGATACGCAGTATTTT. Encoded protein: CASSQGPLAGGDGSTDTQYF.

This clonotype was seen only a few times. The chain has TRBV7-2 and TRBJ1-3; D gene ambiguous. V lost 1 base and J 2 bases, leaving 6 bases between the germline ends. The CDR3 length is 14 residues. Germline V gives CDR1 SGHTA, CDR2 FQGNSA. The CDR3 DNA is TGTGCCAGCAGCTTAGACTGGGCTGGAAACACCATATATTTT. Translated, it gives CASSLDWAGNTIYF. Drawing the rest from reference TRBV7-2 and TRBJ1-3, the complete variable domain is GAGVSQSPSNKVTEKGKDVELRCDPISGHTALYWYRQSLGQGLEFLIYFQGNSAPDKSGLPSDRFSAERTGGSVSTLTIQRTQQEDSAVYLCASSLDWAGNTIYFGEGSWLTVV.

This clonotype turned up a few times. This chain connects TRBV13 to TRBJ2-7; 7 bases map to TRBD1. This CDR3 is 14 amino acids long. V shed 5 bases and J 0 bases; nucleotides not matched to a gene: 4. Per the germline V gene, CDR1 is PRHDT and CDR2 is FYEKMQ (reference sequence). CDR3 sequence reads: CASSDRASSYEQYF. The CDR3 nucleotides read TGTGCCAGCAGCGACAGGGCCAGCTCCTACGAGCAGTACTTC.

This clonotype was detected a few times. The chain links TRBV7-9 to TRBJ1-1; D may be TRBD1 (5 bases). The CDR3 runs to 14 residues. The germline CDR1 and CDR2 sequences are SEHNR and FQNEAQ (reference sequence). The V and J ends lost 5 bases and 0 bases respectively, with 10 bases between them. CDR3 bases: TGTGCCAGCAGCACAGGACCGGTGAACACTGAAGCTTTCTTT. This sequence encodes CASSTGPVNTEAFF.

V usage is TRBV27 and J usage is TRBJ2-7, with D unclear. Trimming removed 2 bases from V and 2 bases from J, with 10 bases in between. Per the germline V gene, CDR1 is MNHEY and CDR2 is SMNVEV (reference sequence). The CDR3 sequence is 14 residues long. Written as DNA, the CDR3 is TGTGCCAGCAGTTTAAAGATAGGGACCTACGAGCAGTACTTC. Protein: CASSLKIGTYEQYF.

The chain links TRBV11-2 to TRBJ2-1, with 10 bases that match TRBD1. The length of the CDR3 is 15 residues. Germline values: CDR1 SGHAT, CDR2 FQNNGV. J gave up 8 bases and V 5 bases, and 9 bases lay outside the gene matches. The CDR3 sequence is CASSAPGQGRHEQFF. CDR3 sequence (DNA): TGTGCCAGCAGCGCCCCGGGACAGGGGAGACATGAGCAGTTCTTC.

V and J are TRBV6-1 and TRBJ2-7; no firm D call. This CDR3 has 15 amino acids. CDR1 and CDR2 from the germline V gene are MNHNS and SASEGT. With 1 base removed from V and 0 bases from J, the gap between germline ends came to 10 bases. This CDR3 reads CASSEEQHPSYEQYF. In nucleotides, the CDR3 is TGTGCCAGCAGTGAAGAACAGCATCCCTCCTACGAGCAGTACTTC.

CDR3: CASSSHPNSPLHF. Here the CDR3 DNA reads TGTGCCAGCAGCTCCCACCCGAATTCACCCCTCCACTTT. The V gene is TRBV11-1, the J gene TRBJ1-6; D not certain. CDR1 is SGHAT, CDR2 FQDESV, per germline (reference sequence). Trimming cost V 4 bases and J 7 bases, with 8 bases left between them. This CDR3 region has 13 residues. Drawing the rest from reference TRBV11-1 and TRBJ1-6, the complete variable domain is EAEVAQSPRYKITEKSQAVAFWCDPISGHATLYWYRQILGQGPELLVQFQDESVVDDSQLPKDRFSAERLKGVDSTLKIQPAELGDSAMYLCASSSHPNSPLHFGNGTRLTVT.

This clonotype was observed a few times. The CDR3 is CASSSGQYEQYF. DNA of the CDR3: TGTGCCAGCAGCTCCGGACAGTACGAGCAGTACTTC. This chain connects TRBV7-8 to TRBJ2-7; the D gene is possibly TRBD1 (6 bases). The germline CDR1 and CDR2 sequences are SGHVS and FQNEAQ. The CDR3 totals 12 residues. V was shortened by 4 bases and J by 4 bases, with 8 bases between the two germline ends.

The gene calls are TRBV2 and TRBJ2-1; 8 bases align to TRBD1. The CDR3 length is 16 residues. With 7 bases clipped from V and 5 bases from J, the junction kept 13 bases outside the gene matches. From germline, CDR1 is SNHLY and CDR2 FYNNEI. This CDR3 is CASTKGTGLPHNEQFF. The CDR3 DNA reads TGTGCCAGCACCAAGGGGACAGGTCTTCCCCACAATGAGCAGTTCTTC.

The chain recombines TRBV7-9 with TRBJ1-5; D perhaps matches TRBD1 (5 bases). CDR1 and CDR2 (germline): SEHNR, FQNEAQ (reference sequence). This CDR3 has 13 residues. The germline V and J ends were trimmed by 5 bases and 2 bases, with 7 bases remaining between them. DNA for the CDR3: TGTGCCAGCAGCGAAGGGGGCAATCAGCCCCAGCATTTT. It is translated as CASSEGGNQPQHF. Complete variable domain (other parts from reference TRBV7-9 and TRBJ1-5): DTGVSQNPRHKITKRGQNVTFRCDPISEHNRLYWYRQTLGQGPEFLTYFQNEAQLEKSRLLSDRFSAERPKGSFSTLEIQRTEQGDSAMYLCASSEGGNQPQHFGDGTRLSIL.

This chain connects TRBV3-1 to TRBJ2-1; no firm D call. The germline gives CDR1 LGHDT, CDR2 YNNKEL (reference sequence). This CDR3 comprises 14 residues. Trimming left V 4 bases short and J 0 bases short, with 7 bases between. The CDR3: CASSRASSYNEQFF. DNA for the CDR3: TGTGCCAGCAGCCGCGCGAGCTCCTACAATGAGCAGTTCTTC.

V usage is TRBV27 and J usage is TRBJ1-1; D perhaps matches TRBD1 (5 bases). The CDR3 is made up of 12 amino acids. From germline, CDR1 is MNHEY and CDR2 SMNVEV (reference sequence). The germline V and J ends were trimmed by 3 bases and 8 bases, with 10 bases remaining between them. CDR3 region: CASSFPGREAFF. The CDR3 DNA follows: TGTGCCAGCAGTTTCCCGGGACGCGAAGCTTTCTTT.

This clonotype was seen a handful of times. The gene calls are TRBV7-9 and TRBJ1-2; tentatively, D is TRBD1 (5 bases). The CDR3 totals 14 residues. V was shortened by 6 bases and J by 2 bases, with 13 bases between the two germline ends. CDR1 and CDR2 from the germline V gene are SEHNR and FQNEAQ (reference sequence). CDR3 nucleotide sequence: TGTGCCAGCAGTCCCGGGACCCCAAACTATGGCTACACCTTC. Residues: CASSPGTPNYGYTF. The full variable domain, with the rest looked up from reference TRBV7-9 and TRBJ1-2, is DTGVSQNPRHKITKRGQNVTFRCDPISEHNRLYWYRQTLGQGPEFLTYFQNEAQLEKSRLLSDRFSAERPKGSFSTLEIQRTEQGDSAMYLCASSPGTPNYGYTFGSGTRLTVV.

This chain joins TRBV5-1 and TRBJ2-7; a weak D match, TRBD2 (7 bases). The length of the CDR3 is 16 residues. V gave up 4 bases and J gave up 1 base, with 18 bases separating them. CDR1 is SGHRS and CDR2 is YFSETQ in the germline V gene. This CDR3 is CASSPRGGGGSYEQYF. The CDR3 DNA reads as TGCGCCAGCAGCCCGAGGGGAGGGGGAGGATCCTACGAGCAGTACTTC. The entire variable domain, with the rest obtained from reference TRBV5-1 and TRBJ2-7, is as follows: KAGVTQTPRYLIKTRGQQVTLSCSPISGHRSVSWYQQTPGQGLQFLFEYFSETQRNKGNFPGRFSGRQFSNSRSEMNVSTLELGDSALYLCASSPRGGGGSYEQYFGPGTRLTVT.

This chain connects TRBV7-8 to TRBJ2-2; TRBD1 might be the D (5 bases). Germline V gene lookup returns CDR1 SGHVS and CDR2 FQNEAQ. The CDR3 runs to 15 residues. Trimming pared 3 bases from V and 7 bases from J, leaving 15 bases between. CDR3 region: CASSLWTIRNGELFF. The CDR3 DNA sequence: TGTGCCAGCAGCTTGTGGACAATCCGTAACGGGGAGCTGTTTTTT.